The 12 T cell receptor beta chains listed next were all sequenced from one sample in a study of a mutant IDH1 vaccine in newly diagnosed glioma. TCRdb's table, derived via immunoSEQ multiplex PCR, lists solely in-frame clones and lacks some. This sample has about 29,000 clones, with approximately 84% found just once. As for time point: week 23, last vaccination. Each vaccine dose was 300 ug of mutant IDH1 20-mer peptide, with topical imiquimod. Antigens of these TCRs are unknown. Sequenced here: PBMCs, sampled from a glioma patient whose treatment included an IDH1 peptide vaccine. These TCRs come from a woman aged 18-29 years with glioma.

V gene TRBV4-2 combines with J gene TRBJ1-2; tentatively, D is TRBD1 (5 bases). CDR1 and CDR2 from the germline V gene are LGHNA and YNFKEQ. CDR3 length: 15 residues. Between the trimmed V and J ends, which lost 0 bases and 4 bases, there was a span of 12 bases. CDR3 sequence reads: CASSQDLGTTYGYTF. Here the CDR3 DNA reads TGTGCCAGCAGCCAAGATCTTGGGACTACCTATGGCTACACCTTC.

V and J are TRBV5-6 and TRBJ2-1; the D is unclear. Germline V gene data show CDR1 as SGHDT and CDR2 as YYEEEE. Trimming stripped 2 bases from V and 6 bases from J, with 3 bases between. The CDR3 has 11 residues. In DNA, the CDR3 is TGTGCCAGCAGCTTTGGCAATGAGCAGTTCTTC. It codes for CASSFGNEQFF.

The V call is TRBV15, the J call TRBJ2-7, with D hard to call. V was clipped by 3 bases and J by 5 bases, with 17 bases between them. CDR3 length: 15 amino acids. Germline V gene lookup returns CDR1 LNHNV and CDR2 YYDKDF (reference sequence). CDR3 residues: CATSSQRLNLDEQYF. The CDR3 DNA reads as TGTGCCACCAGCAGCCAAAGACTGAATCTCGACGAGCAGTACTTC.

The J gene is TRBJ2-7, the V gene TRBV4-1; tentatively, D is TRBD2 (6 bases). This CDR3 contains 15 residues. Germline loops: CDR1 MGHRA, CDR2 YSYEKL. V was shortened by 0 bases and J by 5 bases, with 14 bases between the two germline ends. CDR3 loop: CASSQEEGRGNEQYF. CDR3 nucleotides: TGCGCCAGCAGCCAAGAAGAGGGGCGCGGGAACGAGCAGTACTTC.

This chain connects TRBV14 to TRBJ2-2; D gene ambiguous. V gave up 6 bases and J gave up 3 bases, with 8 bases separating them. Per the germline V gene, CDR1 is SGHDN and CDR2 is FVKESK. The CDR3 is made up of 13 amino acids. CDR3 coding DNA: TGTGCCAGCAGAATATTAGACACCGGGGAGCTGTTTTTT. The encoded protein is CASRILDTGELFF. Full variable domain (missing parts from reference TRBV14 and TRBJ2-2): EAGVTQFPSHSVIEKGQTVTLRCDPISGHDNLYWYRRVMGKEIKFLLHFVKESKQDESGMPNNRFLAERTGGTYSTLKVQPAELEDSGVYFCASRILDTGELFFGEGSRLTVL.

The chain has TRBV7-2 and TRBJ2-5; D is possibly TRBD1 (6 bases). CDR1 is SGHTA, CDR2 FQGNSA, per germline. V was pared by 2 bases and J by 3 bases, with 13 bases between. The CDR3 totals 15 residues. CDR3 sequence reads: CASSLSLRTEETQYF. CDR3 nucleotides: TGTGCCAGCAGCTTATCCCTAAGGACAGAAGAGACCCAGTACTTC. Based on the CDR3 plus reference TRBV7-2 and TRBJ2-5, the full variable domain is GAGVSQSPSNKVTEKGKDVELRCDPISGHTALYWYRQSLGQGLEFLIYFQGNSAPDKSGLPSDRFSAERTGGSVSTLTIQRTQQEDSAVYLCASSLSLRTEETQYFGPGTRLLVL.

The chain employs TRBV7-8 and TRBJ1-6, with a weak D call TRBD1 (6 bases). Germline V gene data show CDR1 as SGHVS and CDR2 as FQNEAQ. The CDR3 length is 15 residues. The V and J ends lost 0 bases and 7 bases respectively, with 10 bases between them. The CDR3 sequence is CASSLAAGVNSPLHF. In DNA form, the CDR3 reads TGTGCCAGCAGCTTAGCTGCAGGGGTAAATTCACCCCTCCACTTT.

This chain connects TRBV14 to TRBJ1-2; no clear D. The germline CDR1 and CDR2 sequences are SGHDN and FVKESK. V was shortened by 1 base and J by 8 bases, with 11 bases between the two germline ends. This CDR3 has 13 amino acids. The CDR3 is CASSQVGQKGYTF. The CDR3 DNA sequence: TGTGCCAGCAGCCAAGTAGGGCAAAAGGGCTACACCTTC. Complete variable domain (other parts from reference TRBV14 and TRBJ1-2): EAGVTQFPSHSVIEKGQTVTLRCDPISGHDNLYWYRRVMGKEIKFLLHFVKESKQDESGMPNNRFLAERTGGTYSTLKVQPAELEDSGVYFCASSQVGQKGYTFGSGTRLTVV.

V and J are TRBV4-1 and TRBJ2-2, with unresolved D. Germline V CDR1 and CDR2: MGHRA, YSYEKL. V lost 0 bases to trimming and J lost 1 base, with 6 bases between them. The CDR3 is 15 amino acids. CDR3 DNA sequence: TGCGCCAGCAGCCAAGATCCAGGGAACACCGGGGAGCTGTTTTTT. This translates into CASSQDPGNTGELFF.

V and J are TRBV7-9 and TRBJ2-7; D gene unclear. V was pared by 2 bases and J by 6 bases, with 5 bases between. Per the germline V gene, CDR1 is SEHNR and CDR2 is FQNEAQ (reference sequence). The CDR3 is made up of 11 amino acids. Here the CDR3 DNA reads TGTGCCAGCAGCTTATTTTTCGAGCAGTACTTC. This translates into CASSLFFEQYF.

This clone turned up a few times. The V call is TRBV9, the J call TRBJ1-3, with unresolved D. Trimming shortened V by 0 bases and J by 2 bases, and 12 bases separated the two germline ends. CDR3 length: 16 amino acids. CDR1 and CDR2 from the germline V gene are SGDLS and YYNGEE. This CDR3 is CASSVGGGGTGNTIYF. The CDR3 DNA sequence: TGTGCCAGCAGCGTAGGCGGCGGTGGAACTGGAAACACCATATATTTT.

The chain employs TRBV4-1 and TRBJ2-7, with D possibly TRBD1 on 6 matching bases. CDR3 length equals 14 residues. Germline V CDR1 and CDR2: MGHRA, YSYEKL. Trimming pared 0 bases from V and 4 bases from J, leaving 10 bases between. CDR3 protein: CASSQDTQGYEQYF. The CDR3 DNA is TGCGCCAGCAGCCAAGATACCCAGGGGTACGAGCAGTACTTC.